This T cell receptor beta chain originates from a study of cytomegalovirus exposure and HLA in healthy donors. On the study more broadly: From donors who were HLA-typed, an early data release held approximately 84 million unique TCRs.

Both 60 Vbeta primers and 13 Jbeta primers went into the PCR. Original processing methods: There were about 80 million unique TCR beta chains by a later count, and approximately 11 million of them were shared. Assay: immunoSEQ multiplex PCR; the TCRdb copy retains only in-frame clones and omits some. V, J and clone size are taken as reported in that table, and D and trimming were inferred from the DNA itself. This sample's clone table lists around 45,000 clones. Of note for this clone: No antigen is known for it.

Study-level points and caveats: TCR beta sequences reportedly predicted most subjects' HLA-A and HLA-B alleles accurately. According to a later analysis, most TCR beta chains associated with CMV appeared HLA-restricted.

This CDR3 region has 14 residues. The V gene lost 1 base and the J gene lost 5 bases, with 14 bases spanning the gap. The germline V gene encodes CDR1 GTSNPN and CDR2 SVGIG (reference sequence). This chain links TRBV30 with TRBJ1-2; D is perhaps TRBD1 (5 bases). This clonotype was sampled from a male donor in good health and CMV-seronegative. The specimen was PBMCs. The CDR3 loop is CAWSGNSKGYGYTF. CDR3 nucleotide sequence: TGTGCCTGGAGTGGTAACAGTAAGGGGTATGGCTACACCTTC.